Listed here are 17 T cell receptor beta chains from one sample, sequenced in a study of tissue T cells after allogeneic stem cell transplantation. Time point described: mouse harvest day 14 after allogeneic transplant. Tail vein injection delivered 10^7 T-cell-depleted bone marrow cells and 10^6 splenic CD5+ T cells. The method was immunoSEQ multiplex PCR; TCRdb's version includes in-frame clones alone and lacks a portion of them. The profile covers some 9,300 clones, with about 35% appearing a single time and approximately 5.3% taken by the ten largest. Sequencing was carried out using skin. These receptors originate from a female BALB/c mouse given C57BL/6 T cells with graft-versus-host disease after an allogeneic hematopoietic cell transplant.

This clone was seen a handful of times. The genes and germline here are from mouse. CDR3 sequence reads: CASSQEAGGLPEQYF. CDR3 DNA, as far as it was read: TGTGCCAGCAGCCAAGAAGCAGGGGGTCTCCCGGAACAGTAC. The V call is TRBV5, the J call TRBJ2-7; 7 bases are shared with TRBD1. The read finishes 1 residue shy of the CDR3 end, and the germline J gene is used to complete it. The CDR3 covers 15 residues. Germline V gene data show CDR1 as LGHNA and CDR2 as YNLKQL (reference sequence). Trimming cost V 0 bases and J 7 bases; bases outside gene matches: 9.

This clone showed up just a few times. Gene names follow the mouse nomenclature. Partial CDR3 DNA: TGTGCCAGCAGTCTCGATCAAAACACCTTGTAC. Amino acid sequence: CASSLDQNTLY. The entire CDR3 sequence reads CASSLDQNTLYF. This sequence joins TRBV26 and TRBJ2-4; the D is unclear. The CDR3 goes on 1 residue after the read ends, and that part is filled in from the germline J gene. The germline V and J ends were trimmed by 3 bases and 2 bases, with 3 bases remaining between them. CDR1 KGHPV and CDR2 FQNQEV come from the germline V gene (reference sequence). CDR3 length equals 12 residues. The full variable domain, rest sourced from reference TRBV26 and TRBJ2-4, is NSKVIQTPRYLVKGQGQKAKMRCIPEKGHPVVFWYQQNKNNEFKFLINFQNQEVLQQIDMTEKRFSAECPSNSPCSLEIQSSEAGDSALYLCASSLDQNTLYFGAGTRLSVL.

This clone is medium-sized in the sample. Gene names and germline refer to mouse. The sequenced part of the CDR3 DNA is TGTGCCAGCAGACGGGGACAGAACACAGAAGTCTTC. Translated, it gives CASRRGQNTEVF. The CDR3 in its entirety is CASRRGQNTEVFF. The chain recombines TRBV26 with TRBJ1-1; D may be TRBD1 (5 bases). The CDR3 extends 1 residue past the end of the read, so its final part is completed from the germline J gene. The CDR3 has 13 amino acids. Trimming left V 6 bases short and J 0 bases short, with 8 bases between. Germline loops: CDR1 KGHPV, CDR2 FQNQEV (reference sequence).

Regarding this clone: The germline and genes are mouse ones. The read gets to within 1 residue of the CDR3 end, and the germline J gene fills in the rest. This sequence joins TRBV26 and TRBJ2-1, with TRBD2 matching 13 bases. This CDR3 region has 15 residues. CDR1 is KGHPV, CDR2 FQNQEV, per germline (reference sequence). With 5 bases clipped from V and 6 bases from J, the junction kept 4 bases outside the gene matches. Partial CDR3 DNA: TGTGCCAGCAGTTCGGACTGGGGGGGCGTTGCTGAGCAGTTC. It translates to CASSSDWGGVAEQF. The full CDR3 protein reads CASSSDWGGVAEQFF.

A few counts support this clone. These gene names are mouse names. The sequenced fragment ends 1 residue before the CDR3 boundary, so the rest is inferred from the germline J gene. V is TRBV3 and J is TRBJ1-3, with D hard to call. V lost 5 bases and J 0 bases, leaving 8 bases between the germline ends. CDR1 SNHLY and CDR2 FYNGKV come from the germline V gene (reference sequence). This CDR3 is built from 14 residues. The covered CDR3 bases are TGTGCCAGCAGCATCAGTCATTCTGGAAATACGCTCTAT. Amino acids: CASSISHSGNTLY. The CDR3 reads in full as CASSISHSGNTLYF. The full variable domain, rest sourced from reference TRBV3 and TRBJ1-3, is GPKVLQIPSHQIIDMGQMVTLNCDPVSNHLYFYWYKQILGQQMEFLVNFYNGKVMEKSKLFKDQFSVERPDGSYFTLKIQPTALEDSAVYFCASSISHSGNTLYFGEGSRLIVV.

Details on this clone: Mouse germline and gene names are used. From the germline J gene comes the end of the CDR3, since the read stops 1 residue before it. The J gene is TRBJ2-4, the V gene TRBV23; the table's D call, TRBD1, has no DNA check behind it. Per the germline V gene, CDR1 is KGHTA and CDR2 is FQNQQP. This CDR3 spans 13 amino acids. CDR3 sequence: CSSSQIDKNTLYF. The covered CDR3 bases are TGCTCCAGCAGTCAAATCGACAAAAACACCTTGTAC.

On this clone itself: Possible read error: a much larger clone is one base away. Gene names and germline refer to mouse. The CDR3 region is CSSSHGTGSAGQLYF. The CDR3 bases that were read are TGCTCCAGCAGTCACGGGACAGGGAGCGCCGGGCAGCTCTAC. This chain uses TRBV23 with TRBJ2-2; TRBD1, the table's D call, lacks a check against the DNA. The CDR3 end lies 1 residue beyond the end of the read and is filled in from the germline J gene. This CDR3 is built from 15 residues. Germline V lookup: CDR1 KGHTA, CDR2 FQNQQP. The entire variable domain, with the rest obtained from reference TRBV23 and TRBJ2-2, is as follows: DAAVTQKPRYLIKMKGQEAEMKCIPEKGHTAVFWYQQKQSKELKFLIYFQNQQPLDQIDMVKERFSAVCPSSSLCSLGIRTCEAEDSALYLCSSSHGTGSAGQLYFGEGSKLTVL.

Points on this clone: Gene names refer to mouse genes. The read falls 1 residue short of the CDR3 end, and the missing part is taken from the germline J gene. The rearrangement links TRBV26 to TRBJ2-7; unclear D gene. From germline, CDR1 is KGHPV and CDR2 FQNQEV (reference sequence). The CDR3 runs to 11 residues. With 2 bases removed from V and 3 bases from J, the gap between germline ends came to 2 bases. The CDR3 DNA, read in part, is TGTGCCAGCAGTCTGGTCTATGAACAGTAC. Translating it yields CASSLVYEQY. The entire CDR3 is CASSLVYEQYF.

A remark on this clone: Gene names and germline match the mouse. The read finishes 1 residue shy of the CDR3 end, and the germline J gene is used to complete it. The genes are TRBV12-2 and TRBJ2-1; D might be TRBD1 (5 bases). Trimming removed 0 bases at V and 0 bases at J, with 8 bases between. CDR1 is SGHLS, CDR2 HYDKME, per germline. The CDR3 consists of 15 residues. The DNA read from the CDR3 is TGTGCCAGCTCTCTCGAGGGGTCTAACTATGCTGAGCAGTTC. This gives the protein CASSLEGSNYAEQF. The full CDR3 sequence reads CASSLEGSNYAEQFF.

As regards this clone: Any gene name here is a mouse gene name. The CDR3 end falls 1 residue outside the read, so it is completed with the germline J gene. The sample carries other DNA sequences with the same CDR3. This sequence joins TRBV26 and TRBJ1-2; perhaps TRBD1 as D (5 bases). V gave up 4 bases and J gave up 0 bases, with 6 bases separating them. Germline V gene data show CDR1 as KGHPV and CDR2 as FQNQEV (reference sequence). There are 13 residues in the CDR3. CDR3 loop: CASSPGANSDYTF. The sequenced part of the CDR3 DNA is TGTGCCAGCAGTCCGGGGGCAAACTCCGACTACACC.

In the case of this clone: The gene symbols are mouse symbols. The read comes to an end 1 residue before the CDR3 does, leaving the germline J gene to fill in the end. The genes are TRBV26 and TRBJ1-3; TRBD1 is a possible D gene (6 bases). Germline-derived CDR1 and CDR2 are KGHPV and FQNQEV (reference sequence). The CDR3 length is 15 residues. V dropped 4 bases and J dropped 4 bases, with 14 bases sitting between them. This chain's CDR3 is CASSPRGGKGNTLYF. CDR3 bases read: TGTGCCAGCAGTCCCAGGGGAGGGAAAGGAAATACGCTCTAT.

Worth noting for this clone: The gene names here belong to mouse. The read terminates 1 residue before the CDR3 end, so the remaining end is supplied by the germline J gene. The genes are TRBV16 and TRBJ1-1; no clear D. The CDR3 loop spans 13 amino acids. The V gene lost 5 bases and the J gene lost 3 bases, with 10 bases spanning the gap. Germline V gene sequence: CDR1 SGHSA, CDR2 FRNQAP. Partial CDR3 DNA: TGTGCAAGCAGCCCCATGGAAGACACAGAAGTCTTC. It is translated as CASSPMEDTEVF. In full, the CDR3 is CASSPMEDTEVFF.

Concerning this clone: Gene names denote mouse genes. The CDR3 goes on 1 residue after the read ends, and that part is filled in from the germline J gene. This sequence joins TRBV3 and TRBJ2-7; D call uncertain. CDR1 and CDR2 from the germline V gene are SNHLY and FYNGKV (reference sequence). Trimming cost V 3 bases and J 7 bases, with 7 bases left between them. This CDR3 is 11 amino acids long. The CDR3 bases that were read are TGTGCCAGCAGCTTTAAAGGGGAACAGTAC. The encoded protein is CASSFKGEQY. In full, the CDR3 reads CASSFKGEQYF.

Concerning this clone itself: The gene symbols are mouse symbols. The read finishes 1 residue shy of the CDR3 end, and the germline J gene is used to complete it. The rearrangement links TRBV26 to TRBJ1-4, with 9 bases aligning to TRBD1. The germline V gene has CDR1 KGHPV and CDR2 FQNQEV (reference sequence). V was clipped by 7 bases and J by 4 bases; unmatched bases: 4. The CDR3 totals 14 residues. The CDR3 DNA, read in part, is TGTGCCAGCAATCGGGGACAGGGCAACGAAAGATTATTT. It codes for CASNRGQGNERLF. The CDR3 as a whole reads CASNRGQGNERLFF.

As concerns this clone: Genes and germline come from the mouse. The read ends 1 residue before the CDR3 terminus; that terminus is restored from the germline J gene. This specimen includes other DNA sequences encoding the same CDR3. This chain joins TRBV26 and TRBJ2-2, with D hard to call. CDR1 KGHPV and CDR2 FQNQEV come from the germline V gene (reference sequence). The length of the CDR3 is 14 residues. Trimming removed 0 bases at V and 0 bases at J, with 2 bases between. The CDR3 sequence: CASSLSTNTGQLYF. Incomplete CDR3 DNA: TGTGCCAGCAGTCTGTCTACAAACACCGGGCAGCTCTAC.

With regard to this clone: Gene and germline names: mouse. The read ends 1 residue shy of where the CDR3 ends; the end is completed using the germline J gene. The chain carries TRBV16 and TRBJ2-4; 10 bases map to TRBD2. CDR1 is SGHSA and CDR2 is FRNQAP in the germline V gene. The CDR3 extends over 15 amino acids. Trimming took 2 bases from V and 3 from J; bases not matched to a gene: 2. CDR3 sequence reads: CASSLSGGAQNTLYF. The part of the CDR3 DNA that was read is TGTGCAAGCAGCTTATCTGGGGGGGCCCAAAACACCTTGTAC.

This clone was counted between two and nine times. The listed genes are named as in mouse. The read falls 1 residue short of the CDR3 end, and the missing part is taken from the germline J gene. The J gene is TRBJ1-4, the V gene TRBV13-1, with 7 bases lining up with TRBD1. The length of the CDR3 is 17 residues. Per germline, CDR1 NSHNY and CDR2 SYGAGN. Germline trimming cut 1 base from V and 0 bases from J; bases unmatched to any gene: 6. CDR3: CASSDPGTELSNERLFF. CDR3 DNA, as far as it was read: TGTGCCAGCAGTGATCCCGGGACAGAACTTTCCAACGAAAGATTATTT.